Sequencing of this T cell receptor beta chain was carried out in a study of T cell changes during pregnancy in multiple sclerosis. The CDR3 loop spans 14 amino acids. The V gene end was trimmed by 4 bases and the J gene end by 1 base; junction bases not matched to a gene: 3. Germline CDR1 reads SNHLY; CDR2 reads FYNNEI. The protocol was immunoSEQ multiplex PCR, while the TCRdb copy is restricted to in-frame clones and leaves out a portion. The table shows 40,000 to 65,000 clones, with over 80% occurring only once. The rearrangement links TRBV2 to TRBJ1-1; 7 positions match TRBD1. This TCR came from a female donor with multiple sclerosis, enrolled in a pregnancy study. The source material was CD4+ T cells from peripheral blood mononuclear cells, sampled in the third trimester of pregnancy. Here the CDR3 reads CASSGDRANTEAFF. The CDR3 DNA reads as TGTGCCAGCAGTGGAGACAGGGCGAACACTGAAGCTTTCTTT.